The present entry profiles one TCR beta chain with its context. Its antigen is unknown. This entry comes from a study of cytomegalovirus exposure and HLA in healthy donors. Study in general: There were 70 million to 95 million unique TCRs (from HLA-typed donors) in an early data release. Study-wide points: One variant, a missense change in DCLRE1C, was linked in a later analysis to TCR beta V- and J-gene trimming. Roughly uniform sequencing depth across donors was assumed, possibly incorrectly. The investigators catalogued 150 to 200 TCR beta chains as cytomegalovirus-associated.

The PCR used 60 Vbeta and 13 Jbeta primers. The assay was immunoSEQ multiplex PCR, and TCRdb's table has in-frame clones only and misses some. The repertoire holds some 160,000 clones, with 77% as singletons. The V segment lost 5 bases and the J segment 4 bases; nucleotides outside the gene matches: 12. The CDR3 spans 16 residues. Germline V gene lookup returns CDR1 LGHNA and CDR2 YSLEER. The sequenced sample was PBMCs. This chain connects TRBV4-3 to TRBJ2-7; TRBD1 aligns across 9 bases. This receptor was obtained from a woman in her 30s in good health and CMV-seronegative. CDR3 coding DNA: TGCGCCAGCAGCGTCAATCTGGGACAGGGTGGATACGAGCAGTACTTC. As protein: CASSVNLGQGGYEQYF.